The clone carrying this T cell receptor beta chain has a count of ten or more. It was with unique molecular identifiers that the TCRbeta library was prepared. TCRdb reprocessed the PCR reads with MiXCR, giving one entry per CDR3 protein. Counted here are hundreds of thousands of distinct CDR3 sequences, 16% occurring once; the ten biggest clones make up 1.1%. The sample originates from a study of T-cell reconstitution after alpha-beta-depleted transplantation in children. The sequencing used PBMCs from the stem cell graft donor, collected from the stem cell graft. The source of this sequence is a human donor who donated a stem cell graft to a child with acute myeloid leukemia.

DNA for the CDR3: TGTGCCAGCAGCTTACAGCCCTCGAACACTGAAGCTTTCTTT. Protein product: CASSLQPSNTEAFF. The gene calls are TRBV7-2 and TRBJ1-1, with D hard to call. The CDR3 contains 14 residues. Germline values: CDR1 SGHTA, CDR2 FQGNSA. The V end lost 2 bases, the J end lost 1 base, and 8 bases lay between the germline ends.